One sample yielded the 16 T cell receptor beta chains listed below, sequenced in a study of blood T cells in healthy people across ages. Primers used in a second PCR of about 6 to 12 cycles were a sample-barcoded 5' primer and a J-beta primer mix. MiXCR, applied by TCRdb to the 5' RACE reads, yields one record per CDR3 protein. The sample records about 830,000 distinct CDR3 sequences, less than 80% being singletons. Sequencing was performed on blood. These receptors originate from a man aged 25-45 years in good health.

In its sample, this clonotype was seen many times. V is TRBV4-2 and J is TRBJ2-3, with 9 bases aligning to TRBD2. The length of the CDR3 is 16 residues. J was trimmed by 5 bases and V by 1 base; bases with no gene match: 7. Germline CDR1 LGHNA, CDR2 YNFKEQ. CDR3 amino acids: CASSQARGGAVDTQYF. The CDR3 DNA sequence: TGTGCCAGCAGCCAAGCGCGCGGGGGGGCTGTAGATACGCAGTATTTT.

The V call is TRBV7-2, the J call TRBJ2-1; D is ambiguous. V was clipped by 2 bases and J by 2 bases, with 13 bases between them. This CDR3 has 16 amino acids. Germline-derived CDR1 and CDR2 are SGHTA and FQGNSA. CDR3 bases: TGTGCCAGCAGCTTAATTACGGAACCACCCTACAATGAGCAGTTCTTC. Translated: CASSLITEPPYNEQFF. Drawing the rest from reference TRBV7-2 and TRBJ2-1, the complete variable domain is GAGVSQSPSNKVTEKGKDVELRCDPISGHTALYWYRQSLGQGLEFLIYFQGNSAPDKSGLPSDRFSAERTGGSVSTLTIQRTQQEDSAVYLCASSLITEPPYNEQFFGPGTRLTVL.

The chain recombines TRBV11-2 with TRBJ2-5; possible D gene TRBD2, 5 bases. Germline V CDR1 and CDR2: SGHAT, FQNNGV. The length of the CDR3 is 14 residues. V shed 5 bases and J shed 5 bases, with 15 bases lying between them. The CDR3 sequence: CASSPGSPGETQYF. The CDR3 coding sequence is TGTGCCAGCAGCCCGGGATCCCCCGGGGAGACCCAGTACTTC. Based on the CDR3 plus reference TRBV11-2 and TRBJ2-5, the full variable domain is EAGVAQSPRYKIIEKRQSVAFWCNPISGHATLYWYQQILGQGPKLLIQFQNNGVVDDSQLPKDRFSAERLKGVDSTLKIQPAKLEDSAVYLCASSPGSPGETQYFGPGTRLLVL.

V is TRBV20-1 and J is TRBJ2-7; no reliable D call. The assigned J gene may be wrong: the sequence end matches TRBJ2-5 better. CDR3 length: 11 amino acids. CDR1 is DFQATT and CDR2 is SNEGSKA in the germline V gene (reference sequence). CDR3: CSAHLRETQYF. CDR3 nucleotide sequence: TGCAGTGCCCACCTTAGAGAGACCCAGTACTTC.

The chain couples TRBV20-1 to TRBJ2-5; 7 bases agree with TRBD1. The J call may be faulty, since TRBJ2-7 better matches the DNA end. Germline CDR1 and CDR2: DFQATT and SNEGSKA (reference sequence). CDR3 length equals 13 residues. The CDR3 DNA reads as TGCAGTGCAAGGGACAGCCAAGCCTACGAGCAGTACTTC. Amino acid sequence: CSARDSQAYEQYF.

The chain joins TRBV6-2 or TRBV6-3 to TRBJ2-4, with a possible D match to TRBD2 (5 bases). CDR1 is MNHEY and CDR2 is SVGEGT in the germline V gene. The CDR3 covers 14 residues. The V end was cut by 0 bases, the J end by 5 bases, with 8 bases between. The CDR3 nucleotides read TGTGCCAGCAGTTACTCCGGGAACCAAAACATTCAGTACTTC. Its protein product is CASSYSGNQNIQYF.

The chain combines TRBV18 with TRBJ2-7; 9 positions match TRBD1. The ends lost 3 bases at V and 6 bases at J; junction bases unmatched: 3. The CDR3 has 13 amino acids. From germline, CDR1 is KGHSH and CDR2 LQKENI. Written as DNA, the CDR3 is TGTGCCAGCTCACCGGGACAGGGTGCCGAGCAGTACTTC. This encodes CASSPGQGAEQYF.

The chain carries TRBV5-1 and TRBJ1-5; tentative D call: TRBD1 (6 bases). This CDR3 spans 16 amino acids. Germline CDR1 SGHRS, CDR2 YFSETQ. V was trimmed by 4 bases and J by 6 bases, leaving 20 bases between them. The CDR3 here is CASSRPTGFGAQPQHF. CDR3 DNA sequence: TGCGCCAGCAGCCGCCCTACAGGGTTCGGGGCTCAGCCCCAGCATTTT. The full variable domain, its missing parts supplied by reference TRBV5-1 and TRBJ1-5, is KAGVTQTPRYLIKTRGQQVTLSCSPISGHRSVSWYQQTPGQGLQFLFEYFSETQRNKGNFPGRFSGRQFSNSRSEMNVSTLELGDSALYLCASSRPTGFGAQPQHFGDGTRLSIL.

CDR3 loop: CASSFPVLAGAYQETQYF. CDR3 DNA sequence: TGTGCCAGCAGTTTCCCCGTGCTAGCGGGGGCGTACCAAGAGACCCAGTACTTC. The chain uses TRBV12-3 or TRBV12-4 and TRBJ2-5; 10 bases match TRBD2. The V gene end was trimmed by 3 bases and the J gene end by 0 bases; junction bases not matched to a gene: 10. The CDR3 spans 18 residues.

The J gene is TRBJ2-3, the V gene TRBV5-1, with TRBD1 identical over 10 bases. The CDR3 length is 17 residues. V shed 1 base, J shed 5 bases, and the junction held 10 bases outside the gene matches. In germline, CDR1 is SGHRS, CDR2 YFSETQ. The CDR3 DNA reads TGCGCCAGCAGCTTGTCCCCCGGGACAGGGGATCAAGATACGCAGTATTTT. Its translation is CASSLSPGTGDQDTQYF.

This clonotype has just a few counts. This chain joins TRBV20-1 and TRBJ2-3; 8 nucleotides match TRBD2. The V and J ends lost 6 bases and 0 bases, in that order; junction bases with no gene match: 11. The CDR3 sequence is 16 residues long. Germline loops: CDR1 DFQATT, CDR2 SNEGSKA (reference sequence). The chain's CDR3 is CSAPTGGLTSTDTQYF. As DNA, the CDR3 is TGCAGTGCCCCTACGGGGGGGCTTACTAGCACAGATACGCAGTATTTT.

This clonotype has just a few counts. J is TRBJ2-1 and V is TRBV14; D unclear. From germline, CDR1 is SGHDN and CDR2 FVKESK. This CDR3 has 12 residues. V shed 2 bases and J shed 13 bases, with 12 bases lying between them. This CDR3 is CASSQMAPNQFF. For the CDR3, the DNA is TGTGCCAGCAGCCAAATGGCCCCCAACCAGTTCTTC.

This clonotype was counted between two and nine times. The chain joins TRBV10-3 to TRBJ2-1; D not resolved. Per germline, CDR1 ENHRY and CDR2 SYGVKD. V was trimmed by 2 bases and J by 4 bases, leaving 24 bases between them. This CDR3 has 19 amino acids. The CDR3 loop reads CAISESATAASYMYNEQFF. The CDR3 DNA sequence: TGTGCCATCAGTGAGAGTGCGACGGCGGCCTCATATATGTACAATGAGCAGTTCTTC.

The genes are TRBV2 and TRBJ1-1; D ambiguous. In germline, CDR1 is SNHLY, CDR2 FYNNEI. The V end lost 4 bases, the J end lost 0 bases, and 6 bases lay between the germline ends. There are 13 residues in the CDR3. The CDR3 bases are TGTGCCAGCAGTGTTATGATGAACACTGAAGCTTTCTTT. Translated: CASSVMMNTEAFF.

The J gene is TRBJ1-5, the V gene TRBV7-2; 9 bases match TRBD1. CDR3 length equals 14 residues. V trimming: 6 bases; J trimming: 5 bases; junction bases outside the gene matches: 5. In germline, CDR1 is SGHTA, CDR2 FQGNSA. In nucleotides, the CDR3 is TGTGCCAGCAGACCACAGGGGGCGGATCAGCCCCAGCATTTT. This gives the protein CASRPQGADQPQHF.

This chain links TRBV20-1 with TRBJ2-2; weak D call: TRBD1 (6 bases). The germline gives CDR1 DFQATT, CDR2 SNEGSKA (reference sequence). V was cut by 1 base and J by 0 bases, with 15 bases left in between. The CDR3 sequence is 17 residues long. The CDR3 protein is CSARAKTGTTNTGELFF. In nucleotides, the CDR3 is TGCAGTGCTAGAGCCAAAACCGGGACAACGAACACCGGGGAGCTGTTTTTT.